This TCR beta chain stems from a study of cytomegalovirus exposure and HLA in healthy donors. Germline trimming cut 5 bases from V and 4 bases from J; bases unmatched to any gene: 8. Germline CDR1 reads SGHTA; CDR2 reads FQGNSA. The CDR3 is 16 amino acids. About this clone itself: Its matching antigen is unknown.

Regarding the study as a whole: With further analysis later on, most CMV-associated TCR beta chains appeared HLA-restricted. The study reported that TCR beta sequences accurately predicted HLA-A and HLA-B alleles in most subjects. For most TCR sequences rarity was the rule, although some public TCRs occurred in many donors.

Vbeta (60) and Jbeta (13) primers were used in the PCR. The method was immunoSEQ multiplex PCR; TCRdb's version includes in-frame clones alone and lacks a portion of them. This sample has about 180,000 clones, with over 80% found just once. The clonotype comes from a man aged 35 to 55 in good health and CMV-seronegative. The chain has TRBV7-2 and TRBJ2-7; 13 bases are a match to TRBD2. Sample: PBMCs. The CDR3 reads CASSIQLAGGLYEQYF. The CDR3 DNA follows: TGTGCCAGCAGCATACAACTAGCGGGAGGGCTGTACGAGCAGTACTTC.